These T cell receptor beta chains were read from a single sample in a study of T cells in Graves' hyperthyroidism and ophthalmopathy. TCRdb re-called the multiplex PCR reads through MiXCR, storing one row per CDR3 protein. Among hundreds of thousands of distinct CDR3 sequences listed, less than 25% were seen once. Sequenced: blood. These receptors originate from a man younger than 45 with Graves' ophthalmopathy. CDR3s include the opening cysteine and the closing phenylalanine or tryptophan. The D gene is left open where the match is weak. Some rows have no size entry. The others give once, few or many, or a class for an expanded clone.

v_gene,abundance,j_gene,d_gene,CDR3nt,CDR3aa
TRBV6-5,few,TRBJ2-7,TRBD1,TGTGCCAGCAGTTTCAACCGGGACAGCTCCTACGAGCAGTACTTC,CASSFNRDSSYEQYF
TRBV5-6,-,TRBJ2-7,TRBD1,TGTGCCAGCACCCCGACAGGGTCCAACGAGCAGTACTTC,CASTPTGSNEQYF
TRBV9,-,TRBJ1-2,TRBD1,TGTGCCAGCAGCGTAGATAGCAGGGGGAACTATGGCTACACCTTC,CASSVDSRGNYGYTF
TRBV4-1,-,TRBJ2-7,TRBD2,TGCGCCAGCAGCCATGGACTAGCGGCGACTTACGAGCAGTACTTC,CASSHGLAATYEQYF
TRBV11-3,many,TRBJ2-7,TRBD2,TGTGCCAGCAGCTTAGTTGGTGGGACTAGCGGGATCGAGCAGTACTTC,CASSLVGGTSGIEQYF
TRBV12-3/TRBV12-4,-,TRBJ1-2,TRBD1,TGTGCCAGCATTACGAGACCGGGACAGGGGGCGCATGGCTACACCTTC,CASITRPGQGAHGYTF
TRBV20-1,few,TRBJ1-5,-,TGCAGTGCTAGTATGGGGCGGAATCAGCCCCAGCATTTT,CSASMGRNQPQHF
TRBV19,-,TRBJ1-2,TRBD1,TGTGCCAGTAGTATGGCCGGGGGCCTCAGGGGGGGCTACACCTTC,CASSMAGGLRGGYTF
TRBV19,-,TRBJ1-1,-,TGTGCCAGTAGTATTGGGACGGACTACACTGAAGCTTTCTTT,CASSIGTDYTEAFF
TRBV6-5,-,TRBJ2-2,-,TGTGCCAGCAGTTACTCCGCCCCTAGCGTGGTCGGGGAGCTGTTTTTT,CASSYSAPSVVGELFF
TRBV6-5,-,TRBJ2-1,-,TGTGCCAGCAGCCGAAAGCGGAATGAGCAGTTCTTC,CASSRKRNEQFF
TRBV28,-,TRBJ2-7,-,TGTGCCAGCAGGTCCGAGGGAGCCACTTACGAGCAGTACTTC,CASRSEGATYEQYF
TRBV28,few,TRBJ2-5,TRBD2,TGTGCCAGCAGTTTACGCCCCAAACTAGCGGGAGACGGAGAGACCCAGTACTTC,CASSLRPKLAGDGETQYF
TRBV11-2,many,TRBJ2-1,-,TGTGCCAGCAGCTTAGTGGTGAATGAGCAGTTCTTC,CASSLVVNEQFF
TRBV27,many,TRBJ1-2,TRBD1,TGTGCCAGCAGTTTAAGGGACAGGGGCTATGGCTACACCTTC,CASSLRDRGYGYTF
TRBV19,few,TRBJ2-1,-,TGTGCCAGTAGTATAGGGAGAGGGGACTACAATGAGCAGTTCTTC,CASSIGRGDYNEQFF
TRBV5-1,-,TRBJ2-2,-,TGCGCCAGCAGCTTGGGGAAGGCCTTTGGGGAGCTGTTTTTT,CASSLGKAFGELFF
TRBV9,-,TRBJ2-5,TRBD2,TGTGCCAGCAGCGTAGACGGGGGGACCCGAGAGACCCAGTACTTC,CASSVDGGTRETQYF
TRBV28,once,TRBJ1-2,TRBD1,TGTGCCAGCAGTTTGGGGACAGGGGGCGTGACCACTCTTCCAAACTATGGCTACACCTTC,CASSLGTGGVTTLPNYGYTF
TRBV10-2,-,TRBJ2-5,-,TGCGCCAGCAACCCGGGACAAGCAGAGACCCAGTACTTC,CASNPGQAETQYF
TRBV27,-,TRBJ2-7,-,TGTGCCAGCAGTGTGACGTGGGGCAACTACAAGCGGTACTTC,CASSVTWGNYKRYF
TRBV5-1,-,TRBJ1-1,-,TGCGCCAGCCGGACCGCTGATATGAACACTGAAGCTTTCTTT,CASRTADMNTEAFF
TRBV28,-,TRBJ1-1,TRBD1,TGTGCCAGCAGTTTAGCCGAGACAGGGAAAACTGTAGCTTTCTTT,CASSLAETGKTVAFF
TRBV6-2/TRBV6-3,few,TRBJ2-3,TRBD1,TGTGCCAGCCGGGACAGGGAGGGTTTAGATACGCAGTATTTT,CASRDREGLDTQYF
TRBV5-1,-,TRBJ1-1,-,TGCGCCAGCAGCTTTGGGTTAGGGGCAGGGAACACTGAAGCTTTCTTT,CASSFGLGAGNTEAFF
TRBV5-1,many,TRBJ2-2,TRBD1,TGCGCCAGCACCCTCGGGACAGGGTACGGCGGGGAGCTGTTTTTT,CASTLGTGYGGELFF
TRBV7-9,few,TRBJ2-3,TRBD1,TGTGCCAGCAGCCCAGGGGGTTCAGATACGCAGTATTTT,CASSPGGSDTQYF
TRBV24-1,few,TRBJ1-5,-,TGTGCCACCAGTGACTCAACTAGCAATCAGCCCCAGCATTTT,CATSDSTSNQPQHF
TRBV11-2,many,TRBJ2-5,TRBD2,TGTGCCAGCAGCTTCCGACTAGCGGGAGAGGGGGAGACCCAGTACTTC,CASSFRLAGEGETQYF
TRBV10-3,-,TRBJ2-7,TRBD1,TGTGCCATCAGTGCGGACAGGGCCTACGAGCAGTACTTC,CAISADRAYEQYF
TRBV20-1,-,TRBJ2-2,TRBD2,TGCAGTGCTAGAGATACTACTAGCGGGAGCGTCGTCACCGGGGAGCTGTTTTTT,CSARDTTSGSVVTGELFF
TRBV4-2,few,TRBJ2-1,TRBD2,TGTGCCAGCAGCCAAGATCGAGGGACTAGCGGGAGGTGGGAGCAGTTCTTC,CASSQDRGTSGRWEQFF